Following are 32 T cell receptor beta chains from one sample sequenced in a study of T cells of healthy individuals. TCRdb ran MiXCR on the 5' RACE reads and lists one entry per CDR3 protein. Of approximately 58,000 distinct CDR3 sequences listed, approximately 15% are singletons. Receptors were obtained from a human donor in good health.

This clonotype was observed a handful of times. The chain has TRBV29-1 and TRBJ2-7; tentatively, D is TRBD1 or TRBD2 (5 bases each). CDR1 and CDR2 (germline): SQVTM, ANQGSEA. The CDR3 totals 16 residues. V was shortened by 5 bases and J by 1 base, with 21 bases between the two germline ends. CDR3 coding DNA: TGCAGCGTTAGAGGGGCGGACTTGGGCGTTTCCTACGAGCAGTACTTC. This translates into CSVRGADLGVSYEQYF.

The rearrangement links TRBV20-1 to TRBJ2-5; 11 nucleotides agree with TRBD2. Germline assignment: CDR1 DFQATT and CDR2 SNEGSKA (reference sequence). The V gene end was trimmed by 3 bases and the J gene end by 9 bases; junction bases not matched to a gene: 12. The CDR3 covers 15 residues. CDR3 in amino acids: CSASTSGGPQESQYF. The CDR3 DNA reads TGCAGTGCTAGCACTAGCGGGGGCCCCCAGGAGTCCCAGTACTTC.

V is TRBV29-1 and J is TRBJ1-2; no clear D gene. The CDR3 extends over 13 amino acids. Trimming pared 3 bases from V and 8 bases from J, leaving 16 bases between. The germline V gene encodes CDR1 SQVTM and CDR2 ANQGSEA. This chain's CDR3 is CSVEVIRANGYTF. The DNA of the CDR3 is TGCAGCGTTGAGGTAATAAGGGCCAACGGCTACACCTTC.

This clonotype showed up just a few times. The rearrangement joins TRBV20-1 to TRBJ1-5; D is possibly TRBD1 (6 bases). The CDR3 spans 15 residues. V dropped 6 bases and J dropped 8 bases, with 23 bases sitting between them. Per the germline V gene, CDR1 is DFQATT and CDR2 is SNEGSKA (reference sequence). This CDR3 is CSAKGQSSIREPQHF. CDR3 in DNA: TGCAGTGCCAAAGGACAGAGCAGCATCCGGGAGCCCCAGCATTTT.

The chain is built from TRBV9 and TRBJ2-2; D remains unclear. The CDR3 is made up of 16 amino acids. Germline CDR1 and CDR2: SGDLS and YYNGEE. V lost 1 base and J 0 bases, leaving 10 bases between the germline ends. CDR3 sequence: CASSVWADANTGELFF. The CDR3 coding sequence is TGTGCCAGCAGCGTATGGGCGGACGCGAACACCGGGGAGCTGTTTTTT.

In this sample, this clonotype turned up a few times. CDR3 DNA sequence: TGCGCCAGCAGCGTCCAGGGGAATGAGCAGTTCTTC. It yields the protein CASSVQGNEQFF. The J gene is TRBJ2-1, the V gene TRBV5-1; tentatively, D is TRBD1 (6 bases). Germline V gene lookup returns CDR1 SGHRS and CDR2 YFSETQ. Trimming removed 4 bases from V and 7 bases from J, with 9 bases in between. This CDR3 is 12 amino acids long.

This clonotype was seen many times. This chain joins TRBV29-1 and TRBJ2-7; D might be TRBD1 (5 bases). This CDR3 spans 12 amino acids. Germline V CDR1 and CDR2: SQVTM, ANQGSEA. The germline V and J ends were trimmed by 3 bases and 0 bases, with 6 bases remaining between them. CDR3 nucleotides: TGCAGCGTTGACGACAGCTCCTACGAGCAGTACTTC. Its translation: CSVDDSSYEQYF.

The chain couples TRBV7-2 to TRBJ2-5, with a possible D match to TRBD2 (5 bases). Trimming removed 5 bases at V and 2 bases at J, with 15 bases between. Germline V CDR1 and CDR2: SGHTA, FQGNSA. The CDR3 has 15 residues. The CDR3 DNA reads as TGTGCCAGCAGCCCCATCGGAGCGGATCAAGAGACCCAGTACTTC. It translates to CASSPIGADQETQYF.

In this sample, this clonotype turned up many times. This rearrangement joins TRBV19 to TRBJ1-2; a weak D match, TRBD1 (6 bases). Trimming took off 7 bases at V and 8 bases at J, with 14 bases between the two ends. The V gene's germline CDR1 is LNHDA and CDR2 SQIVND (reference sequence). This CDR3 is 12 amino acids long. CDR3 in amino acids: CASIGGRRGYTF. The CDR3 nucleotides read TGTGCCAGTATAGGGGGTCGACGAGGCTACACCTTC.

This clonotype was recorded many times. The chain carries TRBV14 and TRBJ1-1, with TRBD1 identical over 9 bases. The length of the CDR3 is 15 residues. CDR1 is SGHDN and CDR2 is FVKESK in the germline V gene. After removal of 4 bases from V and 4 bases from J, the junction contained 7 bases not matched to a gene. CDR3 loop: CASSRYRGRFTEAFF. The DNA for the CDR3 is TGTGCCAGCAGCCGATACAGGGGGCGTTTCACTGAAGCTTTCTTT. The full variable domain, rest sourced from reference TRBV14 and TRBJ1-1, is EAGVTQFPSHSVIEKGQTVTLRCDPISGHDNLYWYRRVMGKEIKFLLHFVKESKQDESGMPNNRFLAERTGGTYSTLKVQPAELEDSGVYFCASSRYRGRFTEAFFGQGTRLTVV.

The chain is built from TRBV3-1 and TRBJ1-1, with D unclear. V was pared by 1 base and J by 4 bases, with 10 bases between. There are 14 residues in the CDR3. Germline assignment: CDR1 LGHDT and CDR2 YNNKEL (reference sequence). CDR3 in DNA: TGTGCCAGCAGCCAAGCCGGACTGCTCACTGAAGCTTTCTTT. Protein sequence: CASSQAGLLTEAFF.

Many counts were recorded for this clonotype. The chain recombines TRBV5-1 with TRBJ1-4, with 7 nucleotides matching TRBD1. The CDR3 runs to 16 residues. Germline CDR1 is SGHRS and CDR2 is YFSETQ. The trim removed 0 bases at V and 0 bases at J, leaving 2 bases unmatched. The CDR3 DNA reads TGCGCCAGCAGCTTGGGGGGGACAGCAACTAATGAAAAACTGTTTTTT. It is translated as CASSLGGTATNEKLFF.

V and J are TRBV6-5 and TRBJ2-7, with D perhaps matching TRBD1 (5 bases). Germline V gene sequence: CDR1 MNHEY, CDR2 SVGAGI. CDR3 length equals 17 residues. Trimming shortened V by 2 bases and J by 0 bases, and 17 bases separated the two germline ends. DNA for the CDR3: TGTGCCAGCAGTTACGGTCCCCAGGGTGGAAGCTCCTACGAGCAGTACTTC. It is translated as CASSYGPQGGSSYEQYF.

The chain recombines TRBV6-5 with TRBJ1-4; D ambiguous. The V and J ends lost 0 bases and 3 bases respectively, with 8 bases between them. Germline lookup yields CDR1 MNHEY and CDR2 SVGAGI. The length of the CDR3 is 15 residues. In nucleotides, the CDR3 is TGTGCCAGCAGTTACTCGGTGGTGGCTAATGAAAAACTGTTTTTT. As protein: CASSYSVVANEKLFF.

Ten or more counts support this clonotype. This chain links TRBV18 with TRBJ1-1; a possible D gene is TRBD1 (6 bases). Trimming left V 3 bases short and J 0 bases short, with 14 bases between. This CDR3 comprises 16 residues. Germline V gene data show CDR1 as KGHSH and CDR2 as LQKENI. CDR3 loop: CASSPQGIGMNTEAFF. In nucleotides, the CDR3 is TGTGCCAGCTCACCTCAGGGGATTGGGATGAACACTGAAGCTTTCTTT.

This chain joins TRBV15 and TRBJ1-3, with D possibly being TRBD1 (6 bases). The CDR3 loop spans 16 amino acids. Germline CDR1 and CDR2: LNHNV and YYDKDF (reference sequence). With 1 base removed from V and 7 bases from J, the gap between germline ends came to 17 bases. The CDR3 spells CATSRVPAMRGNTIYF. The CDR3 coding sequence is TGTGCCACCAGCAGAGTCCCCGCTATGAGGGGGAACACCATATATTTT.

This clonotype was detected a few times. The chain has TRBV5-1 and TRBJ2-1; D perhaps matches TRBD1 (6 bases). In germline, CDR1 is SGHRS, CDR2 YFSETQ. The CDR3 totals 15 residues. V lost 4 bases to trimming and J lost 4 bases, with 15 bases between them. CDR3 sequence (DNA): TGCGCCAGCAGCGAGACAGGAAACTTATACAATGAGCAGTTCTTC. Protein product: CASSETGNLYNEQFF. Looking up the rest from reference TRBV5-1 and TRBJ2-1 gives the full variable domain: KAGVTQTPRYLIKTRGQQVTLSCSPISGHRSVSWYQQTPGQGLQFLFEYFSETQRNKGNFPGRFSGRQFSNSRSEMNVSTLELGDSALYLCASSETGNLYNEQFFGPGTRLTVL.

This clonotype was observed a handful of times. V and J are TRBV7-2 and TRBJ1-5; D call uncertain. This CDR3 has 12 amino acids. The V and J ends lost 4 bases and 9 bases respectively, with 10 bases between them. Germline V gives CDR1 SGHTA, CDR2 FQGNSA. The CDR3 nucleotides read TGTGCCAGCAGCTCACGGGAGGGGCCCCAGCATTTT. It is translated as CASSSREGPQHF.

At least ten counts were recorded for this clonotype. The CDR3, as DNA: TGTGCCAGCAGTTTAGGTTACAGTCCCTTCTCCGAAGCTTTCTTT. This translates into CASSLGYSPFSEAFF. The V call is TRBV27, the J call TRBJ1-1; no clear D gene. CDR3 length: 15 amino acids. CDR1 is MNHEY and CDR2 is SMNVEV in the germline V gene (reference sequence). V was clipped by 2 bases and J by 8 bases, with 18 bases between them.

This clonotype was seen many times. The chain has TRBV3-1 and TRBJ1-1; tentatively, D is TRBD1 (5 bases). Germline assignment: CDR1 LGHDT and CDR2 YNNKEL (reference sequence). The V gene lost 1 base and the J gene lost 6 bases, with 9 bases spanning the gap. The CDR3 sequence is 13 residues long. This chain's CDR3 is CASSQGGIPEAFF. Here the CDR3 DNA reads TGTGCCAGCAGCCAAGGGGGGATTCCTGAAGCTTTCTTT.

This clonotype was observed at least ten times. The J gene is TRBJ2-1, the V gene TRBV20-1; D unresolved. This CDR3 has 16 amino acids. V dropped 6 bases and J dropped 4 bases, with 22 bases sitting between them. Germline V gives CDR1 DFQATT, CDR2 SNEGSKA (reference sequence). CDR3 region: CSAIPVAHTSYNEQFF. Written as DNA, the CDR3 is TGCAGTGCAATACCTGTGGCGCATACGTCGTACAATGAGCAGTTCTTC.

This clonotype was seen many times. The V and J genes are TRBV7-2 and TRBJ2-3; tentative D call: TRBD2 (6 bases). The CDR3 extends over 14 amino acids. Between the trimmed V and J ends, which lost 3 bases and 6 bases, there was a span of 13 bases. Looked up from germline, CDR1 is SGHTA and CDR2 is FQGNSA. The CDR3 reads CASSFGGSSDTQYF. The CDR3 DNA follows: TGTGCCAGCAGCTTCGGGGGTAGCTCGGATACGCAGTATTTT.

A few counts support this clonotype. The rearrangement uses TRBV19 and TRBJ1-6, with 10 bases identical to TRBD1. Germline lookup yields CDR1 LNHDA and CDR2 SQIVND (reference sequence). V gave up 5 bases and J gave up 9 bases; unmatched junction bases: 7. The CDR3 spans 15 residues. The CDR3 DNA reads as TGTGCCAGTAGTTCAAGACAGGGGGCAGTTTCACCCCTCCACTTT. It encodes CASSSRQGAVSPLHF.

The sample holds a few counts of this clonotype. CDR3 protein: CASSQLEGQDPPDTQYF. The CDR3 DNA follows: TGCGCCAGCAGCCAACTCGAAGGACAGGACCCCCCAGATACGCAGTATTTT. This chain uses TRBV4-1 with TRBJ2-3; TRBD1 matches 7 bases. This CDR3 has 17 residues. Germline V gene sequence: CDR1 MGHRA, CDR2 YSYEKL. The V segment lost 2 bases and the J segment 4 bases; nucleotides outside the gene matches: 12.

The chain uses TRBV7-9 and TRBJ2-3; possibly TRBD1 for D (6 bases). This CDR3 is 17 amino acids long. V was pared by 0 bases and J by 2 bases, with 15 bases between. Germline V CDR1 and CDR2: SEHNR, FQNEAQ (reference sequence). The CDR3: CASSLAFTTGATDTQYF. The CDR3 region has the DNA TGTGCCAGCAGCTTAGCCTTCACGACAGGTGCCACAGATACGCAGTATTTT.

This clonotype was seen many times. The rearrangement links TRBV7-2 to TRBJ1-2; TRBD1 matches at 7 bases. Looked up from germline, CDR1 is SGHTA and CDR2 is FQGNSA. The junction had 1 base not matched to a gene; V was cut back by 3 bases and J by 0 bases. This CDR3 is 14 amino acids long. The CDR3 protein is CASSFGTANYGYTF. The CDR3 nucleotides read TGTGCCAGCAGCTTCGGGACAGCTAACTATGGCTACACCTTC.

This clonotype was counted only a few times. The V and J genes are TRBV6-2 or TRBV6-3 and TRBJ1-1; TRBD1 agrees at 9 bases. This CDR3 comprises 14 residues. Trimming removed 6 bases from V and 5 bases from J; junction bases left unmatched: 7. Germline CDR1 reads MNHEY; CDR2 reads SVGEGT. CDR3 loop: CASRGQGAGTEAFF. CDR3 DNA sequence: TGTGCCAGCAGGGGACAGGGTGCTGGGACTGAAGCTTTCTTT.

This clonotype was picked up many times. This chain uses TRBV30 with TRBJ1-2; D unresolved. Trimming cost V 4 bases and J 3 bases, with 21 bases left between them. The CDR3 extends over 16 amino acids. From germline, CDR1 is GTSNPN and CDR2 SVGIG (reference sequence). CDR3: CAWMLPGLRVDYGYTF. The CDR3 coding sequence is TGTGCCTGGATGTTACCGGGTTTAAGGGTAGACTATGGCTACACCTTC. Full variable domain (outside the CDR3, taken from reference TRBV30 and TRBJ1-2): SQTIHQWPATLVQPVGSPLSLECTVEGTSNPNLYWYRQAAGRGLQLLFYSVGIGQISSEVPQNLSASRPQDRQFILSSKKLLLSDSGFYLCAWMLPGLRVDYGYTFGSGTRLTVV.

In its sample, this clonotype was seen a few times. This chain joins TRBV29-1 and TRBJ2-5; D remains ambiguous. Germline values: CDR1 SQVTM, CDR2 ANQGSEA. Trimming shortened V by 3 bases and J by 6 bases, and 11 bases separated the two germline ends. This CDR3 comprises 12 residues. CDR3 DNA sequence: TGCAGCGTTGATAGGCAGGAACAGACCCAGTACTTC. Translation gives CSVDRQEQTQYF.

This clonotype has a count of ten or more. The chain is built from TRBV20-1 and TRBJ2-1; possible D gene TRBD2, 6 bases. CDR1 is DFQATT, CDR2 SNEGSKA, per germline (reference sequence). V was cut by 1 base and J by 5 bases, with 12 bases left in between. This CDR3 spans 14 amino acids. The CDR3 region is CSARGGDPNNEQFF. CDR3 bases: TGCAGTGCTAGAGGGGGGGACCCGAACAATGAGCAGTTCTTC.

The chain recombines TRBV6-2 or TRBV6-3 with TRBJ2-7; no clear D. Trimming pared 5 bases from V and 0 bases from J, leaving 5 bases between. Germline CDR1 is MNHEY and CDR2 is SVGEGT. There are 12 residues in the CDR3. CDR3 in amino acids: CASSPSSYEQYF. The CDR3 nucleotides are TGTGCCAGCAGTCCCAGCTCCTACGAGCAGTACTTC.

A note on this clonotype: The junction and the germline gene differ at one end; a read error may be behind it. The rearrangement uses TRBV20-1 and TRBJ1-2, with 7 nucleotides matching TRBD1. Germline V gene lookup returns CDR1 DFQATT and CDR2 SNEGSKA (reference sequence). CDR3 length: 16 amino acids. In DNA, the CDR3 is TGCAGTGCGCCGACCCACGGACAGGCGGGTATGGTAGGCTACAACTTC. This sequence encodes CSAPTHGQAGMVGYNF.